One sample yielded the 27 T cell receptor beta chains listed below, sequenced in a study of response to subunit inactivated influenza vaccine. In TCRdb, the RT-PCR reads were re-called with MiXCR into one record per CDR3 protein. The data show 800,000 to 1,000,000 distinct CDR3 sequences, about 20% seen once. Material: PBMCs from blood, obtained around 5 days after vaccination. The source is a man aged 45-60 years who received an inactivated influenza vaccine.

The sample holds a few counts of this clonotype. The chain recombines TRBV5-1 with TRBJ2-1; 9 positions match TRBD1. After removal of 2 bases from V and 7 bases from J, the junction contained 7 bases not matched to a gene. Germline V lookup: CDR1 SGHRS, CDR2 YFSETQ. This CDR3 region has 15 residues. The CDR3 region is CASSFRDRVGNEQFF. The CDR3 bases are TGCGCCAGCAGCTTCCGGGACAGGGTGGGTAATGAGCAGTTCTTC.

This clonotype was found many times. The rearrangement uses TRBV24-1 and TRBJ2-2; D is undetermined. Trimming cost V 5 bases and J 6 bases, with 6 bases left between them. Germline assignment: CDR1 KGHDR and CDR2 SFDVKD. There are 12 residues in the CDR3. CDR3 sequence: CATSVRAGELFF. The CDR3 nucleotides are TGTGCCACCAGTGTCCGGGCCGGGGAGCTGTTTTTT.

The CDR3 nucleotides are TGTGCCAGCAGCCCCGGGGGGATCACATTCTTC. This codes for CASSPGGITFF. The chain couples TRBV7-9 to TRBJ2-1; TRBD2 agrees at 7 bases. There are 11 residues in the CDR3. V dropped 5 bases and J dropped 16; count of bases not matched to a gene: 8. Germline CDR1 SEHNR, CDR2 FQNEAQ (reference sequence).

V usage is TRBV20-1 and J usage is TRBJ2-2, with D perhaps TRBD1 (6 bases). Trimming removed 0 bases from V and 6 bases from J, with 17 bases in between. Germline values: CDR1 DFQATT, CDR2 SNEGSKA (reference sequence). CDR3 length equals 16 residues. The CDR3 loop reads CSARDFIRGKSGELFF. In DNA, the CDR3 is TGCAGTGCTAGAGACTTTATAAGGGGGAAGTCCGGGGAGCTGTTTTTT.

This clonotype has a handful of counts. The chain uses TRBV6-2 or TRBV6-3 and TRBJ2-7, with 8 nucleotides matching TRBD2. The CDR3 length is 14 residues. Germline values: CDR1 MNHEY, CDR2 SVGEGT. The V segment lost 0 bases and the J segment 2 bases; nucleotides outside the gene matches: 0. The CDR3 sequence is CASSYSTSAYEQYF. As DNA, the CDR3 is TGTGCCAGCAGTTACTCGACTAGCGCCTACGAGCAGTACTTC.

The chain has TRBV30 and TRBJ2-6; weak D call: TRBD2 (5 bases). The germline CDR1 and CDR2 sequences are GTSNPN and SVGIG (reference sequence). The CDR3 spans 14 residues. V lost 3 bases, J lost 4 bases, and 10 bases lay in between. The CDR3 region has the DNA TGTGCCTGGAGGGTAGGCGGGGGGGCCAACGTCCTGACTTTC. Its translation: CAWRVGGGANVLTF.

The chain links TRBV12-5 to TRBJ1-1, with 7 bases matching TRBD1. Per germline, CDR1 LGHNT and CDR2 FRNRAP. Trimming cost V 0 bases and J 11 bases; bases outside gene matches: 3. The CDR3 is made up of 12 amino acids. The CDR3 bases are TGTGCTAGTGGTTTGGTAAAGGGGGCTGCTTTCTTT. Translated: CASGLVKGAAFF.

The chain recombines TRBV7-9 with TRBJ2-5; 11 nucleotides match TRBD2. The CDR3 is made up of 17 amino acids. With 5 bases clipped from V and 3 bases from J, the junction kept 11 bases outside the gene matches. CDR1 SEHNR and CDR2 FQNEAQ come from the germline V gene (reference sequence). The CDR3 sequence is CASSLQWGLAEEETQYF. The CDR3 nucleotides are TGTGCCAGCAGCCTACAATGGGGACTAGCGGAAGAAGAGACCCAGTACTTC.

This clonotype was found a few times. This rearrangement joins TRBV19 to TRBJ1-5; D possibly corresponds to TRBD1 (6 bases). From germline, CDR1 is LNHDA and CDR2 SQIVND (reference sequence). This CDR3 region has 15 residues. Trimming left V 5 bases short and J 3 bases short, with 14 bases between. The DNA for the CDR3 is TGTGCCAGTAGTCGCGAGGGACAATTCAATCAGCCCCAGCATTTT. Translation gives CASSREGQFNQPQHF.

This clonotype has more than one count but fewer than ten. The chain employs TRBV7-9 and TRBJ1-1; no clear D gene. The germline CDR1 and CDR2 sequences are SEHNR and FQNEAQ (reference sequence). The CDR3 length is 13 residues. The V end lost 1 base, the J end lost 10 bases, and 13 bases lay between the germline ends. Here the CDR3 reads CASSLGHSTGAFF. Here the CDR3 DNA reads TGTGCCAGCAGCTTAGGGCATTCCACGGGAGCTTTCTTT.

This clonotype has a handful of counts. The CDR3 region has the DNA TGCAGTGCTAGAGATGCCGGGGAAAAACTGTTTTTT. This gives the protein CSARDAGEKLFF. The rearrangement links TRBV20-1 to TRBJ1-4; D ambiguous. V was cut by 0 bases and J by 8 bases, with 7 bases left in between. Per the germline V gene, CDR1 is DFQATT and CDR2 is SNEGSKA (reference sequence). The CDR3 contains 12 residues.

This clonotype was seen only a few times. The gene calls are TRBV7-3 and TRBJ2-1; 10 nucleotides line up with TRBD1. Germline CDR1 is SGHTA and CDR2 is FQGTGA. V lost 5 bases and J lost 1; bases outside the gene matches: 8. The CDR3 runs 17 residues. This chain's CDR3 is CASSPRQGARSYNEQFF. The DNA for the CDR3 is TGTGCCAGCAGCCCCAGACAGGGGGCAAGGTCCTACAATGAGCAGTTCTTC.

The chain recombines TRBV6-1 with TRBJ1-5; D is unresolved. Germline V gene lookup returns CDR1 MNHNS and CDR2 SASEGT. Trimming took 5 bases from V and 5 from J, leaving 10 bases between them. The CDR3 covers 13 residues. The CDR3 nucleotides read TGTGCCAGCAGTCGTCGGCGGGATCAGCCCCAGCATTTT. This codes for CASSRRRDQPQHF.

V gene TRBV5-1 combines with J gene TRBJ2-7, with a tentative D call TRBD1 (5 bases). Trimming took off 4 bases at V and 7 bases at J, with 18 bases between the two ends. The CDR3 length is 14 residues. Per the germline V gene, CDR1 is SGHRS and CDR2 is YFSETQ. The DNA for the CDR3 is TGCGCCAGCAGCCAGGGCAGAGCGCCTAGGGAGCAGTACTTC. Its protein is CASSQGRAPREQYF. Complete variable domain (other parts from reference TRBV5-1 and TRBJ2-7): KAGVTQTPRYLIKTRGQQVTLSCSPISGHRSVSWYQQTPGQGLQFLFEYFSETQRNKGNFPGRFSGRQFSNSRSEMNVSTLELGDSALYLCASSQGRAPREQYFGPGTRLTVT.

In this sample, this clonotype turned up many times. This chain connects TRBV5-1 to TRBJ2-1; perhaps TRBD2 as D (6 bases). V lost 1 base, J lost 9 bases, and 11 bases lay in between. This CDR3 is 13 amino acids long. Germline CDR1 reads SGHRS; CDR2 reads YFSETQ. The CDR3 DNA reads TGCGCCAGCAGCTTGCGACTAGGAGGTGAGCAGTTCTTC. Residues: CASSLRLGGEQFF.

This clonotype came up a few times. The V gene is TRBV15, the J gene TRBJ1-2, with TRBD1 as a possible D gene (5 bases). The CDR3 runs 17 residues. Trimming took 0 bases from V and 7 from J, leaving 21 bases between them. The V gene's germline CDR1 is LNHNV and CDR2 YYDKDF (reference sequence). The CDR3 reads CATSRDVVGRRSGGYTF. The CDR3, as DNA: TGTGCCACCAGCAGAGATGTAGTGGGGCGGAGAAGTGGTGGCTACACCTTC.

This clonotype showed up just once. The chain joins TRBV4-3 to TRBJ2-2; weak D call: TRBD1 (6 bases). Trimming pared 0 bases from V and 5 bases from J, leaving 16 bases between. Germline CDR1 LGHNA, CDR2 YSLEER. CDR3 size: 17 residues. The CDR3 region is CASSQEGALSLTGELFF. The DNA for the CDR3 is TGCGCCAGCAGCCAAGAGGGGGCTCTATCTCTAACCGGGGAGCTGTTTTTT.

This clonotype has just a few counts. This chain links TRBV15 with TRBJ1-6, with D unresolved. This CDR3 has 15 residues. V was shortened by 1 base and J by 5 bases, with 9 bases between the two germline ends. The germline CDR1 and CDR2 sequences are LNHNV and YYDKDF (reference sequence). CDR3: CATSRVFRDNSPLHF. In DNA, the CDR3 is TGTGCCACCAGCAGAGTATTTCGGGATAATTCACCCCTCCACTTT.

This chain uses TRBV29-1 with TRBJ1-1; no reliable D call. The length of the CDR3 is 11 residues. CDR1 and CDR2 (germline): SQVTM, ANQGSEA. V was shortened by 5 bases and J by 6 bases, with 10 bases between the two germline ends. CDR3 coding DNA: TGCAGCGTTAAAAGAGGCTCTGAAGCTTTCTTT. Protein product: CSVKRGSEAFF.

This clonotype was seen a handful of times. This chain links TRBV5-1 with TRBJ2-7; D possibly corresponds to TRBD1 (6 bases). Germline CDR1 reads SGHRS; CDR2 reads YFSETQ. The CDR3 runs to 14 residues. Deletions cut 4 bases from V and 0 bases from J, with 11 bases between. The CDR3 DNA sequence: TGCGCCAGCAGCCCCCAGGGGAACTCCTACGAGCAGTACTTC. Its translation: CASSPQGNSYEQYF.

This clonotype was counted once. The chain uses TRBV24-1 and TRBJ2-7, with D perhaps TRBD2 (5 bases). V was shortened by 4 bases and J by 2 bases, with 8 bases between the two germline ends. The CDR3 has 13 amino acids. The germline V gene encodes CDR1 KGHDR and CDR2 SFDVKD. The CDR3 sequence is CATSERGTYEQYF. The CDR3 nucleotides read TGTGCCACCAGTGAACGGGGTACCTACGAGCAGTACTTC.

The chain links TRBV20-1 to TRBJ1-6; D might be TRBD1 (6 bases). Germline CDR1 and CDR2: DFQATT and SNEGSKA (reference sequence). There are 14 residues in the CDR3. Trimming took off 4 bases at V and 9 bases at J, with 16 bases between the two ends. CDR3 in amino acids: CSATPGGRVSPLHF. The CDR3 coding sequence is TGCAGTGCTACCCCCGGGGGGCGGGTTTCACCCCTCCACTTT.

The V and J genes are TRBV5-1 and TRBJ2-2; 8 nucleotides line up with TRBD1. The length of the CDR3 is 15 residues. With 3 bases clipped from V and 4 bases from J, the junction kept 5 bases outside the gene matches. Germline CDR1 and CDR2: SGHRS and YFSETQ. The CDR3 sequence is CASSYGQGVTGELFF. Here the CDR3 DNA reads TGCGCCAGCAGCTACGGACAGGGAGTCACCGGGGAGCTGTTTTTT.

J is TRBJ1-2 and V is TRBV24-1, with 9 bases identical to TRBD1. The CDR3 covers 14 residues. J was trimmed by 4 bases and V by 3 bases; bases with no gene match: 2. Germline CDR1 KGHDR, CDR2 SFDVKD. The CDR3 DNA sequence: TGTGCCACCAGTGATCGGACAGGGGCCTATGGCTACACCTTC. This encodes CATSDRTGAYGYTF.

The chain carries TRBV12-3 or TRBV12-4 and TRBJ2-2, with D possibly TRBD2 on 5 matching bases. Between the trimmed V and J ends, which lost 5 bases and 6 bases, there was a span of 10 bases. This CDR3 region has 13 residues. CDR3 nucleotide sequence: TGTGCCAGCAGTCTGGACTTCCCCGGGGAGCTGTTTTTT. As protein: CASSLDFPGELFF.

This chain's CDR3 is CASSESDRRQPQHF. The DNA for the CDR3 is TGCGCCAGCAGTGAGTCGGACAGGAGACAGCCCCAGCATTTT. The rearrangement joins TRBV10-1 to TRBJ1-5, with TRBD1 identical over 7 bases. From germline, CDR1 is WNHNN and CDR2 SYGVQD (reference sequence). The trim removed 0 bases at V and 7 bases at J, leaving 3 bases unmatched. This CDR3 comprises 14 residues.

A few counts support this clonotype. V gene TRBV7-8 combines with J gene TRBJ2-1, with 9 nucleotides matching TRBD2. V lost 5 bases, J lost 12 bases, and 5 bases stayed unmatched. Germline CDR1 is SGHVS and CDR2 is FQNEAQ. This CDR3 is built from 12 residues. CDR3 amino acids: CASSPLAGVQFF. In nucleotides, the CDR3 is TGTGCCAGCAGCCCGTTAGCGGGAGTGCAGTTCTTC.